Listed here are 24 T cell receptor beta chains from one sample, sequenced in a study of T cells in Graves' hyperthyroidism and ophthalmopathy. TCR beta CDR3 regions were amplified from RNA. The HTBI primer set served for first-round RT-PCR of the TCR CDR3. TCRdb fed the multiplex PCR reads into MiXCR, producing one record per CDR3 protein. The repertoire consists of about 480,000 distinct CDR3 sequences, with roughly a quarter occurring once and the leading ten covering around 10%. The material sequenced was blood. The receptors were gathered from a woman aged 25 to 45 with Graves' ophthalmopathy.

This clonotype was observed at least ten times. The gene calls are TRBV6-5 and TRBJ2-7; D uncertain. The CDR3 is 14 amino acids. Germline-derived CDR1 and CDR2 are MNHEY and SVGAGI. With 4 bases removed from V and 1 base from J, the gap between germline ends came to 11 bases. The CDR3 region has the DNA TGTGCCAGCAGTTCCCCCGTTCAGTCCTACGAGCAGTACTTC. Amino acid sequence: CASSSPVQSYEQYF.

This clonotype was seen at least ten times. V gene TRBV27 combines with J gene TRBJ1-1, with a tentative D call TRBD1 (6 bases). V shed 0 bases and J shed 4 bases, with 15 bases lying between them. Germline V lookup: CDR1 MNHEY, CDR2 SMNVEV (reference sequence). This CDR3 spans 16 amino acids. Written as DNA, the CDR3 is TGTGCCAGCAGTTTATCGGGACAAGGTAGATTCACTGAAGCTTTCTTT. Its protein product is CASSLSGQGRFTEAFF.

This clonotype was seen at least ten times. The genes are TRBV6-5 and TRBJ2-7; 9 nucleotides agree with TRBD1. V gave up 6 bases and J gave up 1 base; unmatched junction bases: 7. Germline values: CDR1 MNHEY, CDR2 SVGAGI. This CDR3 has 15 amino acids. The CDR3 sequence: CASSQMGTGSYEQYF. The CDR3 DNA reads as TGTGCCAGCAGCCAAATGGGGACAGGGTCCTACGAGCAGTACTTC.

The table lists this clonotype with many counts. CDR3 loop: CASTETGDRTGELFF. CDR3 nucleotide sequence: TGTGCCAGCACAGAGACAGGGGATCGGACCGGGGAGCTGTTTTTT. The chain is built from TRBV6-2 or TRBV6-3 and TRBJ2-2, with TRBD1 matching over 8 bases. Germline CDR1 is MNHEY and CDR2 is SVGEGT. The V and J ends lost 7 bases and 5 bases, in that order; junction bases with no gene match: 9. The CDR3 spans 15 residues.

V is TRBV13 and J is TRBJ2-5; 7 nucleotides align to TRBD1. With V trimmed by 5 bases and J by 3 bases, 6 bases remained unmatched. CDR1 and CDR2 (germline): PRHDT, FYEKMQ (reference sequence). This CDR3 has 14 amino acids. CDR3 bases: TGTGCCAGCAGCCGACAGGGTCTGAAAGAGACCCAGTACTTC. Its translation: CASSRQGLKETQYF.

The chain employs TRBV6-5 and TRBJ2-7; 7 positions match TRBD1. The ends lost 2 bases at V and 2 bases at J; junction bases unmatched: 12. CDR1 is MNHEY and CDR2 is SVGAGI in the germline V gene. The CDR3 runs 17 residues. DNA of the CDR3: TGTGCCAGCAGTTACAGTTCCCGACAGGGTTTCACCTACGAGCAGTACTTC. Protein sequence: CASSYSSRQGFTYEQYF.

This clonotype was detected ten times or more. V gene TRBV29-1 combines with J gene TRBJ1-2, with 7 positions matching TRBD1. After removal of 7 bases from V and 4 bases from J, the junction contained 12 bases not matched to a gene. This CDR3 spans 14 amino acids. Germline V gene sequence: CDR1 SQVTM, CDR2 ANQGSEA. The CDR3 protein is CSALAGTATYGYTF. DNA for the CDR3: TGCAGCGCCCTGGCCGGGACAGCAACCTATGGCTACACCTTC.

V is TRBV7-8 and J is TRBJ1-2; no reliable D call. Germline V CDR1 and CDR2: SGHVS, FQNEAQ. Trimming stripped 3 bases from V and 0 bases from J, with 8 bases between. This CDR3 has 14 residues. CDR3 bases: TGTGCCAGCAGCTTCCGACTTTCTAACTATGGCTACACCTTC. This sequence encodes CASSFRLSNYGYTF.

This clonotype was picked up many times. This chain links TRBV12-3 or TRBV12-4 with TRBJ2-7; D not resolved. Trimming cost V 5 bases and J 4 bases, with 6 bases left between them. This CDR3 is 11 amino acids long. The CDR3 bases are TGTGCCAGCAGTAAACGGTACGAGCAGTACTTC. This translates into CASSKRYEQYF.

This clonotype appeared many times. This rearrangement joins TRBV19 to TRBJ2-5; TRBD2 matches at 8 bases. J was trimmed by 0 bases and V by 9 bases; bases with no gene match: 12. CDR1 and CDR2 (germline): LNHDA, SQIVND (reference sequence). The CDR3 spans 16 residues. This CDR3 reads CASSGRGRGDQETQYF. The CDR3 DNA follows: TGTGCCAGCAGTGGAAGAGGGCGGGGGGACCAAGAGACCCAGTACTTC. The full variable domain, completed using reference TRBV19 and TRBJ2-5, is DGGITQSPKYLFRKEGQNVTLSCEQNLNHDAMYWYRQDPGQGLRLIYYSQIVNDFQKGDIAEGYSVSREKKESFPLTVTSAQKNPTAFYLCASSGRGRGDQETQYFGPGTRLLVL.

This clonotype was counted many times. Sequence at one end of the junction differs from germline and may be a read error. The chain is built from TRBV20-1 and TRBJ1-2; maybe TRBD1 (5 bases). The CDR3 extends over 13 amino acids. CDR1 DFQATT and CDR2 SNEGSKA come from the germline V gene (reference sequence). In nucleotides, the CDR3 is TGCAGTGCAACCGCCGGGACTAATTATGGCTACACCTTC. Amino acids: CSATAGTNYGYTF.

This clonotype came up many times. This rearrangement joins TRBV4-1 to TRBJ1-1, with 7 bases fitting TRBD1. Trimming removed 0 bases from V and 2 bases from J; junction bases left unmatched: 6. Looked up from germline, CDR1 is MGHRA and CDR2 is YSYEKL. The length of the CDR3 is 16 residues. The CDR3 reads CASSQESQGGNTEAFF. The CDR3 coding sequence is TGCGCCAGCAGCCAAGAGTCTCAGGGGGGAAACACTGAAGCTTTCTTT.

The genes are TRBV5-1 and TRBJ1-2, with a possible D match to TRBD1 (5 bases). Trimming left V 7 bases short and J 0 bases short, with 16 bases between. Germline values: CDR1 SGHRS, CDR2 YFSETQ. This CDR3 has 15 amino acids. This chain's CDR3 is CASATGERSNYGYTF. CDR3 nucleotides: TGCGCCAGCGCCACGGGGGAAAGATCTAACTATGGCTACACCTTC.

The chain couples TRBV6-4 to TRBJ2-2; TRBD2 agrees at 9 bases. V lost 4 bases to trimming and J lost 0 bases; unmatched junction nucleotides: 6. Germline V gene data show CDR1 as MRHNA and CDR2 as SNTAGT. CDR3 length equals 17 residues. This CDR3 reads CASSGFGLASNTGELFF. CDR3 bases: TGTGCCAGCAGTGGCTTCGGACTAGCGTCGAACACCGGGGAGCTGTTTTTT.

This sequence joins TRBV5-1 and TRBJ1-6; D possibly corresponds to TRBD1 (5 bases). The V end was cut by 2 bases, the J end by 6 bases, with 15 bases between. Germline V lookup: CDR1 SGHRS, CDR2 YFSETQ. The CDR3 sequence is 16 residues long. CDR3 in DNA: TGCGCCAGCAGCTTACAGTTGGGGGGGTCTAATTCACCCCTCCACTTT. Amino acid sequence: CASSLQLGGSNSPLHF.

This clonotype was counted many times. The rearrangement links TRBV6-1 to TRBJ1-2; weak D call: TRBD1 (5 bases). V was shortened by 4 bases and J by 4 bases, with 13 bases between the two germline ends. Germline V gene data show CDR1 as MNHNS and CDR2 as SASEGT. There are 14 residues in the CDR3. CDR3 in amino acids: CASSVGTASYGYTF. The CDR3 nucleotides read TGTGCCAGCAGTGTGGGGACGGCGAGCTATGGCTACACCTTC.

This clonotype was recorded many times. This chain uses TRBV6-1 with TRBJ1-5, with D maybe TRBD1 (5 bases). V gave up 7 bases and J gave up 5 bases, with 18 bases separating them. The CDR3 has 15 amino acids. The V gene's germline CDR1 is MNHNS and CDR2 SASEGT. The CDR3 spells CASTISAPGDQPQHF. DNA for the CDR3: TGTGCCAGCACCATATCGGCTCCGGGGGATCAGCCCCAGCATTTT.

This clonotype was counted ten times or more. The genes are TRBV20-1 and TRBJ2-4; 10 nucleotides match TRBD2. The germline V gene encodes CDR1 DFQATT and CDR2 SNEGSKA (reference sequence). This CDR3 has 15 residues. J lost 5 bases, V lost 0 bases, and 4 bases had no gene match. Here the CDR3 DNA reads TGCAGTGCTAGAGATCCAGGACTAGCGGAAAACATTCAGTACTTC. It specifies CSARDPGLAENIQYF.

The chain carries TRBV2 and TRBJ1-1; D is unresolved. The CDR3 length is 13 residues. V was cut by 6 bases and J by 4 bases, with 12 bases left in between. CDR1 and CDR2 from the germline V gene are SNHLY and FYNNEI. CDR3 residues: CASSFKRTTEAFF. As DNA, the CDR3 is TGTGCCAGCAGCTTCAAAAGGACCACTGAAGCTTTCTTT.

This clonotype showed up many times. The rearrangement uses TRBV12-3 or TRBV12-4 and TRBJ1-3; tentative D call: TRBD1 (6 bases). V was trimmed by 3 bases and J by 3 bases, leaving 9 bases between them. The CDR3 totals 14 residues. Here the CDR3 DNA reads TGTGCCAGCAGTTTTGGGGGGCTTGGAAACACCATATATTTT. Amino acids: CASSFGGLGNTIYF.

Ten or more counts support this clonotype. V is TRBV6-2 or TRBV6-3 and J is TRBJ1-5; 11 bases line up with TRBD1. The CDR3 is 18 amino acids. Germline CDR1 and CDR2: MNHEY and SVGEGT. The junction had 7 bases not matched to a gene; V was cut back by 2 bases and J by 1 base. The DNA of the CDR3 is TGTGCCAGCAGTTACGGGACAGGGGGGTTACTAAGCAATCAGCCCCAGCATTTT. Amino acid sequence: CASSYGTGGLLSNQPQHF.

This clonotype was seen at least ten times. J is TRBJ2-7 and V is TRBV6-2 or TRBV6-3, with 7 bases lining up with TRBD1. Per the germline V gene, CDR1 is MNHEY and CDR2 is SVGEGT. There are 18 residues in the CDR3. Losses at the gene ends were 0 bases for V and 6 bases for J; bases not matched to a gene: 17. The CDR3, as DNA: TGTGCCAGCAGTTACTCCCATTCACGGGACAGTGTCTCCGTCGAGCAGTACTTC. Protein sequence: CASSYSHSRDSVSVEQYF.

This clonotype was detected ten times or more. J is TRBJ1-5 and V is TRBV28; possibly TRBD1 for D (6 bases). In germline, CDR1 is MDHEN, CDR2 SYDVKM. V lost 6 bases and J 7 bases, leaving 19 bases between the germline ends. The CDR3 is 15 amino acids. In nucleotides, the CDR3 is TGTGCCAGCAGGCTGGAAACAGGGAACTACCAGCCCCAGCATTTT. It translates to CASRLETGNYQPQHF.

The genes are TRBV5-4 and TRBJ1-2, with D perhaps TRBD1 (5 bases). Germline V gene data show CDR1 as SGHNT and CDR2 as YYREEE (reference sequence). The V end lost 0 bases, the J end lost 0 bases, and 12 bases lay between the germline ends. The CDR3 is 16 amino acids. CDR3 region: CASSLVGRYTNYGYTF. Written as DNA, the CDR3 is TGTGCCAGCAGCTTGGTGGGGCGGTATACTAACTATGGCTACACCTTC.